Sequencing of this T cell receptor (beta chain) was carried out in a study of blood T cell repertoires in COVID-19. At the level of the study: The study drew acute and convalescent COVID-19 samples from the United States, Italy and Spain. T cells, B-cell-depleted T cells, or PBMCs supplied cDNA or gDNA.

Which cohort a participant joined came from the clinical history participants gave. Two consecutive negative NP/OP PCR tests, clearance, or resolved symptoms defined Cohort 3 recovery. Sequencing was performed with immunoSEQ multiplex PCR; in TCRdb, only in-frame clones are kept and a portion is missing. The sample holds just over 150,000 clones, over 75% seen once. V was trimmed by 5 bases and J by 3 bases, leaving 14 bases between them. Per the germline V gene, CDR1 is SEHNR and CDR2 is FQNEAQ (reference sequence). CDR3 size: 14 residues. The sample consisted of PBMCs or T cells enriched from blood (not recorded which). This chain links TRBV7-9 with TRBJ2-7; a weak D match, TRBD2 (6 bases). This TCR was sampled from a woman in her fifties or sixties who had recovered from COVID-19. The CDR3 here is CASSPWDFHYEQYF. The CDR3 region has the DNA TGTGCCAGCAGCCCCTGGGACTTCCACTACGAGCAGTACTTC.